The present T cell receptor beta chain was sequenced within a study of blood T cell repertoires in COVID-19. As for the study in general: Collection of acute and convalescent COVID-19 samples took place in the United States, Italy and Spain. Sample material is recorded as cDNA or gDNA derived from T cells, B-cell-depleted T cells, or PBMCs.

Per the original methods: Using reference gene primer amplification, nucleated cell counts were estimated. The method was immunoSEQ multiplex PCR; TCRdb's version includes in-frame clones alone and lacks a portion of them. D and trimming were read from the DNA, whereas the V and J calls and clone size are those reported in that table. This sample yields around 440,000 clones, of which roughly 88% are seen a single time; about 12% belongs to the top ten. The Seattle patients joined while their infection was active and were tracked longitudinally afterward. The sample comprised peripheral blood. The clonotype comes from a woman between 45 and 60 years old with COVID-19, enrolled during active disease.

CDR3 nucleotides: TGTGCCAGTAGTTGGGGCAGGGGAAGCAATCAGCCCCAGCATTTT. This sequence encodes CASSWGRGSNQPQHF. The V gene is TRBV19, the J gene TRBJ1-5, with TRBD1 as a possible D gene (6 bases). Trimming shortened V by 5 bases and J by 1 base, and 12 bases separated the two germline ends. CDR1 LNHDA and CDR2 SQIVND come from the germline V gene (reference sequence). The CDR3 contains 15 residues.